Listed below are T cell receptor beta chains from one sample, sequenced in a study of CD8 T cells in Susac syndrome. A single record per CDR3 protein comes from TCRdb applying MiXCR to the immunoSEQ multiplex PCR reads. In the table there are some 190,000 distinct CDR3 sequences, 85% to 95% of which are singletons. Sequenced input: CD4+ T cells from PBMCs. The receptors here all came from a human donor with Susac syndrome. Both conserved end residues are part of each CDR3. Fields, in order: clone size, V gene, J gene, D gene, CDR3 protein, CDR3 DNA. A D gene is named only where the DNA matches it firmly. The size entry is marked missing in some rows and otherwise reads once, few, many or a size class.

size: NA; V: TRBV7-3; J: TRBJ2-7; D: TRBD1; CDR3: CASSLLDRSTYEQYF; DNA: TGTGCCAGCAGCCTCCTGGACAGGAGTACCTACGAGCAGTACTTC
size: NA; V: TRBV19; J: TRBJ2-7; D: TRBD1; CDR3: CASSIVPGTGLYEQYF; DNA: TGTGCCAGTAGTATCGTCCCCGGGACAGGGCTCTACGAGCAGTACTTC
size: once; V: TRBV11-2; J: TRBJ2-2; D: TRBD2; CDR3: CASSPPGLRNTGELFF; DNA: TGTGCCAGCAGCCCGCCGGGACTAAGAAACACCGGGGAGCTGTTTTTT
size: NA; V: TRBV12-5; J: TRBJ1-5; D: NA; CDR3: CASGDVNNQPQHF; DNA: TGTGCTAGTGGCGACGTAAACAATCAGCCCCAGCATTTT
size: once; V: TRBV9; J: TRBJ1-2; D: NA; CDR3: CASSAETARLQGYTF; DNA: TGTGCCAGCAGCGCAGAAACCGCGAGGCTTCAGGGCTACACCTTC
size: NA; V: TRBV11-2; J: TRBJ2-7; D: NA; CDR3: CASSLESGDRYEQYF; DNA: TGTGCCAGCAGCTTAGAGTCAGGGGATCGATACGAGCAGTACTTC
size: NA; V: TRBV28; J: TRBJ2-3; D: NA; CDR3: CASKLRDTQYF; DNA: TGTGCCAGCAAGTTGCGGGATACGCAGTATTTT
size: NA; V: TRBV28; J: TRBJ2-5; D: TRBD2; CDR3: CASGSGGVEETQYF; DNA: TGTGCCAGCGGAAGCGGGGGCGTAGAAGAGACCCAGTACTTC
size: once; V: TRBV20-1; J: TRBJ2-1; D: NA; CDR3: CSAQTGQGGYEQFF; DNA: TGCAGTGCCCAAACCGGACAGGGAGGGTATGAGCAGTTCTTC
size: NA; V: TRBV30; J: TRBJ2-7; D: TRBD1; CDR3: CAWRHSSQGAGEQYF; DNA: TGTGCCTGGAGACATTCATCACAGGGGGCGGGGGAGCAGTACTTC
size: NA; V: TRBV29-1; J: TRBJ1-5; D: NA; CDR3: CSAGLSNQPQHF; DNA: TGCAGCGCAGGACTGTCGAATCAGCCCCAGCATTTT
size: NA; V: TRBV6-2/TRBV6-3; J: TRBJ1-5; D: TRBD1; CDR3: CASVRGQGKSNQPQHF; DNA: TGTGCCAGCGTACGTGGACAGGGAAAAAGCAATCAGCCCCAGCATTTT
size: NA; V: TRBV4-3; J: TRBJ2-7; D: TRBD1; CDR3: CASSQDPGQGHYEQYF; DNA: TGCGCCAGCAGCCAAGATCCGGGACAGGGGCACTACGAGCAGTACTTC
size: NA; V: TRBV20-1; J: TRBJ2-6; D: NA; CDR3: CSARGISSSGANVLTF; DNA: TGCAGTGCTAGGGGTATTTCCTCCTCTGGGGCCAACGTCCTGACTTTC
size: once; V: TRBV6-5; J: TRBJ2-2; D: NA; CDR3: CASSSAEEGSGELFF; DNA: TGTGCCAGCAGTTCCGCGGAGGAAGGGTCCGGGGAGCTGTTTTTT
size: NA; V: TRBV5-1; J: TRBJ1-2; D: TRBD1; CDR3: CASSTSQGEGYGYTF; DNA: TGCGCCAGCAGCACGTCACAGGGGGAAGGCTATGGCTACACCTTC
size: NA; V: TRBV9; J: TRBJ1-1; D: NA; CDR3: CASSVERESTEAFF; DNA: TGTGCCAGCAGCGTAGAACGGGAGAGCACTGAAGCTTTCTTT
size: NA; V: TRBV21-1; J: TRBJ2-1; D: NA; CDR3: CASSKDMAGAANEQFF; DNA: TGTGCCAGCAGCAAAGATATGGCGGGGGCCGCTAATGAGCAGTTCTTC
size: NA; V: TRBV12-3/TRBV12-4; J: TRBJ2-3; D: TRBD2; CDR3: CASTRGLAGGPRSDTQYF; DNA: TGTGCCAGCACCCGTGGACTAGCGGGGGGGCCTAGATCAGATACGCAGTATTTT
size: NA; V: TRBV9; J: TRBJ1-1; D: NA; CDR3: CASSVGTLLGDTEAFF; DNA: TGTGCCAGCAGCGTAGGGACCCTACTTGGGGACACTGAAGCTTTCTTT
size: NA; V: TRBV3-1; J: TRBJ2-1; D: TRBD2; CDR3: CASSHLAGGLFF; DNA: TGTGCCAGCAGCCACCTAGCGGGGGGGTTGTTCTTC
size: NA; V: TRBV20-1; J: TRBJ2-5; D: NA; CDR3: CSASSFTGEKTQYF; DNA: TGCAGTGCCAGCTCTTTTACTGGGGAAAAGACCCAGTACTTC
size: NA; V: TRBV6-6; J: TRBJ1-5; D: NA; CDR3: CASSYSGGEPQHF; DNA: TGTGCCAGCAGTTACTCGGGGGGCGAGCCCCAGCATTTT
size: NA; V: TRBV24-1; J: TRBJ2-3; D: TRBD1; CDR3: CATSRQGYSTDTQYF; DNA: TGTGCCACCAGCAGACAGGGATATAGCACAGATACGCAGTATTTT
size: NA; V: TRBV6-2/TRBV6-3; J: TRBJ2-7; D: NA; CDR3: CASSYRDTDSYEQYF; DNA: TGTGCCAGCAGTTATCGAGACACCGACTCCTACGAGCAGTACTTC
size: NA; V: TRBV20-1; J: TRBJ1-1; D: NA; CDR3: CSARDRGLNTEAFF; DNA: TGCAGTGCTAGAGATCGAGGACTGAACACTGAAGCTTTCTTT